The rows below give T cell receptor beta chains drawn from one sample of a study of TIL therapy for anti-PD-1-resistant metastatic lung cancer. Sequencing was performed with immunoSEQ multiplex PCR; in TCRdb, only in-frame clones are kept and a portion is missing. The sample shows under 70,000 clones, around 87% of them seen only once. The starting material was blood, obtained at baseline. These receptors were collected from a person between 25 and 79 years old with non-small cell lung cancer. Both conserved end residues are part of each CDR3. Each record gives: clone size, V gene, D gene, J gene, CDR3 protein, CDR3 DNA. The D gene is left open where the match is weak. Clone size is given for some rows only: seen once, a few or many times, or a class if the clone is expanded.

-,TRBV4-2,-,TRBJ1-2,CASSQDLLAGKGGNYGYTF,TGTGCCAGCAGCCAAGATCTGCTGGCAGGGAAAGGAGGGAACTATGGCTACACCTTC
-,TRBV5-5,-,TRBJ2-2,CASSLRGENTGELFF,TGTGCCAGCAGCTTGAGGGGGGAGAACACCGGGGAGCTGTTTTTT
-,TRBV6-5,-,TRBJ1-4,CASSPGGASFGKLFF,TGTGCCAGCTCCCCCGGCGGGGCGAGTTTCGGAAAACTGTTTTTT
-,TRBV5-6,TRBD1,TRBJ1-2,CASSLLTGVIYGYTF,TGTGCCAGCAGCTTACTGACAGGGGTAATCTATGGCTACACCTTC
-,TRBV5-1,TRBD1,TRBJ1-2,CASSPLTGEKDYGYTF,TGCGCCAGCAGCCCGCTGACAGGGGAAAAAGACTATGGCTACACCTTC
-,TRBV4-2,TRBD2,TRBJ2-1,CASSQDPGLAAEQFF,TGTGCCAGCAGCCAAGATCCGGGACTAGCGGCTGAGCAGTTCTTC
-,TRBV19,-,TRBJ2-3,CASSIGGSTDTQYF,TGTGCCAGTAGTATCGGGGGAAGCACAGATACGCAGTATTTT
once,TRBV5-1,-,TRBJ1-1,CASSNRGVKNTEAFF,TGCGCCAGCAGTAATCGGGGGGTGAAAAACACTGAAGCTTTCTTT
-,TRBV11-1,-,TRBJ2-7,CASSLIGTLYYEQYF,TGTGCCAGCAGCTTAATCGGGACATTATACTACGAGCAGTACTTC
-,TRBV19,-,TRBJ1-6,CASSTTGGSPLHF,TGTGCCAGTAGTACTACAGGAGGTTCACCCCTCCACTTT
-,TRBV5-5,-,TRBJ2-2,CASSFEGDTGELFF,TGTGCCAGCAGCTTTGAAGGGGACACCGGGGAGCTGTTTTTT
few,TRBV4-1,-,TRBJ1-2,CASSQVGSGYGYTF,TGCGCCAGCAGCCAAGTTGGAAGCGGCTATGGCTACACCTTC
-,TRBV14,-,TRBJ1-1,CASSQTNTEAFF,TGTGCCAGCAGCCAGACGAACACTGAAGCTTTCTTT
few,TRBV4-2,-,TRBJ1-2,CASSQEAYGYTF,TGTGCCAGCAGCCAAGAGGCCTATGGCTACACCTTC